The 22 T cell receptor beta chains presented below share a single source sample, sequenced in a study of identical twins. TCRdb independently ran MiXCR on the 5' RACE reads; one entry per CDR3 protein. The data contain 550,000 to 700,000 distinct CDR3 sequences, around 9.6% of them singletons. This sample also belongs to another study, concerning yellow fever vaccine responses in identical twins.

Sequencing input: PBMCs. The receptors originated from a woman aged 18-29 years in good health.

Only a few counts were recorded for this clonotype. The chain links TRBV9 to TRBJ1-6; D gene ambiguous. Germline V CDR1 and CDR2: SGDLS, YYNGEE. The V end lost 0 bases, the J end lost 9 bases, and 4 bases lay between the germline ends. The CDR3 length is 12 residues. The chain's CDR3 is CASSVEGSPLHF. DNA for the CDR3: TGTGCCAGCAGCGTAGAGGGTTCACCCCTCCACTTT.

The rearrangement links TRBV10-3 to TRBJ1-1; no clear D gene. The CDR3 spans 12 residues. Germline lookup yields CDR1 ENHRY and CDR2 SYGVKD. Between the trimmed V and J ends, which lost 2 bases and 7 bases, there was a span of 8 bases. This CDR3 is CAISEQQSEAFF. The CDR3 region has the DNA TGTGCCATCAGTGAGCAACAGAGTGAAGCTTTCTTT.

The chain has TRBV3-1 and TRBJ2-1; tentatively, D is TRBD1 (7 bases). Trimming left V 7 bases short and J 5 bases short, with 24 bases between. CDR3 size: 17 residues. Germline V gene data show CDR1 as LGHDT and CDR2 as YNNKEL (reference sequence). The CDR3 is CASTKEGARNPNNEQFF. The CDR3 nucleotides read TGTGCCAGCACCAAGGAGGGGGCAAGGAACCCCAACAATGAGCAGTTCTTC.

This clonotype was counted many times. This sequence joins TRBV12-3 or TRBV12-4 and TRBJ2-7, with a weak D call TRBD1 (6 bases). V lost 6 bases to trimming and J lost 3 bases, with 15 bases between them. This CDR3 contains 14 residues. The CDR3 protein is CASSQGPPSYEQYF. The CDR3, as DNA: TGTGCCAGCAGCCAGGGGCCCCCTAGCTACGAGCAGTACTTC.

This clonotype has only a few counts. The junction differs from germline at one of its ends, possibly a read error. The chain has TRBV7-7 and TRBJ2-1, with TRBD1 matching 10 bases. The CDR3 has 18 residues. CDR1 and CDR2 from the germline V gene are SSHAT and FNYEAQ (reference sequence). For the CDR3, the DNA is TGTGCTAGCAGCCCAAACGTTGGGTTACGACAGGGGGCCTCCGAGCAGTTCTTC. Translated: CASSPNVGLRQGASEQFF.

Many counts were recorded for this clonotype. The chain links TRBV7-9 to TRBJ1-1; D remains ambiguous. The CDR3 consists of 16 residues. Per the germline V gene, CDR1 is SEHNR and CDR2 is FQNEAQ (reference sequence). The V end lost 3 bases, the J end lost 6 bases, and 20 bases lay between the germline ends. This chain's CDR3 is CASSFIAGSVGAEAFF. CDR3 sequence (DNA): TGTGCCAGCAGCTTTATCGCAGGCTCGGTTGGGGCTGAAGCTTTCTTT.

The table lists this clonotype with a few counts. CDR3 protein: CASSSLGGSTDTQYF. The CDR3 DNA is TGTGCCAGCAGTTCCCTGGGGGGGAGCACAGATACGCAGTATTTT. The chain couples TRBV27 to TRBJ2-3; 7 bases map to TRBD2. V was pared by 4 bases and J by 0 bases, with 4 bases of the junction left unmatched. Germline CDR1 is MNHEY and CDR2 is SMNVEV (reference sequence). There are 15 residues in the CDR3.

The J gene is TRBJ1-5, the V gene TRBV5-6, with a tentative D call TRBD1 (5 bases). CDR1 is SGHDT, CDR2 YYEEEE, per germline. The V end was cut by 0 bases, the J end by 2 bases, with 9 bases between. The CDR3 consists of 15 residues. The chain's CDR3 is CASSLGFRGNQPQHF. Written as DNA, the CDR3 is TGTGCCAGCAGCTTGGGATTCAGGGGCAATCAGCCCCAGCATTTT.

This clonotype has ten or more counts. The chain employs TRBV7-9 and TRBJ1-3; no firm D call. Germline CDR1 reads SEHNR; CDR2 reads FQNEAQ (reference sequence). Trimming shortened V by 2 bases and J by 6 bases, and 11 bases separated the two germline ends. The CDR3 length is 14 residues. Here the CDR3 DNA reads TGTGCCAGCAGCTTAACTTCTCGGGAAAACACCATATATTTT. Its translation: CASSLTSRENTIYF.

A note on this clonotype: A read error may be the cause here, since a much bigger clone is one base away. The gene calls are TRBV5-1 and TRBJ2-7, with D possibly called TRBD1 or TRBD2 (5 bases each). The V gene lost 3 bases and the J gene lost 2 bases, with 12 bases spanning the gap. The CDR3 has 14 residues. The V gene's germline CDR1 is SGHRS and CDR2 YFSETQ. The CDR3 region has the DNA TGCGCCAGCAGCTGGATATGGGGGACCTACGAGCAGTACTTC. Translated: CASSWIWGTYEQYF.

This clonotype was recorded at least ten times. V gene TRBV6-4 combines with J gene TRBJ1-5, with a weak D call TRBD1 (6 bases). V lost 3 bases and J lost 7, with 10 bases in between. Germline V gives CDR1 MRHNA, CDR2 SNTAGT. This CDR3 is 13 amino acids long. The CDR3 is CASSEKGGQPQHF. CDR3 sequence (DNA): TGTGCCAGCAGTGAAAAGGGGGGCCAGCCCCAGCATTTT.

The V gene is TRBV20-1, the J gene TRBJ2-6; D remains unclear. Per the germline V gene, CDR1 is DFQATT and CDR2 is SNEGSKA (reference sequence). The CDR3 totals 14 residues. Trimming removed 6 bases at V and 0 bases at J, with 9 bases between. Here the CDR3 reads CSAPPSSGANVLTF. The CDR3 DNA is TGCAGTGCGCCTCCTAGCTCTGGGGCCAACGTCCTGACTTTC.

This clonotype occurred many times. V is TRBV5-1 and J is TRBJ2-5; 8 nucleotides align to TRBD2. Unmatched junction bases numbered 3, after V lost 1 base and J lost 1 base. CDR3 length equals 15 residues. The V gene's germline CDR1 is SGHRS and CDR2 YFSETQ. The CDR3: CASSLTSGVQETQYF. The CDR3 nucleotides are TGCGCCAGCAGCTTGACTAGCGGAGTCCAAGAGACCCAGTACTTC.

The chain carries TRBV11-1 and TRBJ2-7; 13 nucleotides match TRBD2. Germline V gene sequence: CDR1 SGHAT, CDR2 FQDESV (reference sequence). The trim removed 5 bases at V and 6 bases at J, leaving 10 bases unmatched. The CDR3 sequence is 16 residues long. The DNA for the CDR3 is TGTGCCAGCAGCCCTGGACTAGCGGGAGAGAATACCGAGCAGTACTTC. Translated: CASSPGLAGENTEQYF.

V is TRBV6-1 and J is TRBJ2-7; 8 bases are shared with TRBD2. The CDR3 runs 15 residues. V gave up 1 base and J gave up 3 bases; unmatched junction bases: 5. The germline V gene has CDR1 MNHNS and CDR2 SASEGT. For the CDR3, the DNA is TGTGCCAGCAGTGAAGATCCGGGGGGGCTCTACGAGCAGTACTTC. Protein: CASSEDPGGLYEQYF.

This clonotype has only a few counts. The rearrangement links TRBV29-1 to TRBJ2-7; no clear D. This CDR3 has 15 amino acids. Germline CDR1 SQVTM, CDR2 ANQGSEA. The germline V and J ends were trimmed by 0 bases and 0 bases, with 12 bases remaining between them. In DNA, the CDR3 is TGCAGCGTTGAAGATCGGGCCTCCGCCTCCTACGAGCAGTACTTC. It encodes CSVEDRASASYEQYF.

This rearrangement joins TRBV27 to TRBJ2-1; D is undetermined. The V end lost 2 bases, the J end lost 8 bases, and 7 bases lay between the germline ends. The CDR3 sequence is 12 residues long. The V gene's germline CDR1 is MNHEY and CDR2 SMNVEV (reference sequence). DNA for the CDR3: TGTGCCAGCAGTTTAGCTCCGCATGAGCAGTTCTTC. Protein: CASSLAPHEQFF.

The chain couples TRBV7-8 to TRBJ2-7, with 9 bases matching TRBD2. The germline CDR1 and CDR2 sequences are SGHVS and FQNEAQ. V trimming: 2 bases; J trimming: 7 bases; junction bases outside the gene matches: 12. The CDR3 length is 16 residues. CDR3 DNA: TGTGCCAGCAGCTTATCCCAGCGGGAGGTGGTGGGTGAGCAGTACTTC. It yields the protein CASSLSQREVVGEQYF.

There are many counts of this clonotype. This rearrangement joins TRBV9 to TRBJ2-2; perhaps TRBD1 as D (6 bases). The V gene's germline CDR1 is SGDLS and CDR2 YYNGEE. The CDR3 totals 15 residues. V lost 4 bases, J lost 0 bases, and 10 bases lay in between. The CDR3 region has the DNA TGTGCCAGCAGCACAAGGACAGCGAACACCGGGGAGCTGTTTTTT. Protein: CASSTRTANTGELFF.

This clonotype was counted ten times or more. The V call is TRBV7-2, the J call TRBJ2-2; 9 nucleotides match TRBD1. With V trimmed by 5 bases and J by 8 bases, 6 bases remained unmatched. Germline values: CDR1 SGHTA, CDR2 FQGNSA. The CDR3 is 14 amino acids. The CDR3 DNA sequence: TGTGCCAGCAGCGCCGGACAGGGGCGGGGGGAGCTGTTTTTT. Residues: CASSAGQGRGELFF.

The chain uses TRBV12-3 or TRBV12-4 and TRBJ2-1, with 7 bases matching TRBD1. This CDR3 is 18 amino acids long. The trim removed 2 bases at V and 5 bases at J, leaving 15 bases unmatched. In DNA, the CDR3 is TGTGCCAGCAGTTTATCGGACAGGTCGCCCCCATTCGACAATGAGCAGTTCTTC. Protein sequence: CASSLSDRSPPFDNEQFF.

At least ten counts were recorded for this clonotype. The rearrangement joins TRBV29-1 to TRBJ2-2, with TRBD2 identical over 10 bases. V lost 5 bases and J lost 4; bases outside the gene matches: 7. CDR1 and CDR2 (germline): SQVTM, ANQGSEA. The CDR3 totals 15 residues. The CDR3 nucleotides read TGCAGCGTTTTAATCCCTAGCGGGAGCACCGGGGAGCTGTTTTTT. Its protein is CSVLIPSGSTGELFF.